Each of the 21 T cell receptor beta chains below was sequenced from the same sample in a study of beta chain features in type 1 diabetes. The investigators reverse transcribed all of the isolated RNA, so they sequenced expressed TCRB transcripts. Assay used: immunoSEQ multiplex PCR; TCRdb lists only in-frame clones, some missing. This table has approximately 150,000 clones, about 9.1% appearing once. The sequenced sample was central memory CD4+ T cells from blood. The receptors were gathered from a woman aged 40 to 55 in good health.

The chain couples TRBV7-6 to TRBJ2-2; 7 bases match TRBD2. This CDR3 is 18 amino acids long. V lost 5 bases to trimming and J lost 1 base; unmatched junction nucleotides: 13. Germline CDR1 SGHVS, CDR2 FNYEAQ. Written as DNA, the CDR3 is TGTGCCAGCAGCCCAAATTCAGCGCAGCGGGGGAACACCGGGGAGCTGTTTTTT. It yields the protein CASSPNSAQRGNTGELFF.

The rearrangement joins TRBV6-6 to TRBJ2-1; the D is unclear. Per the germline V gene, CDR1 is MNHNY and CDR2 is SVGAGI (reference sequence). V was cut by 2 bases and J by 5 bases, with 13 bases left in between. The CDR3 sequence is 15 residues long. The CDR3 reads CASSYVVRVNNEQFF. CDR3 bases: TGTGCCAGCAGTTACGTGGTACGGGTGAACAATGAGCAGTTCTTC.

This clone has only a few counts. This chain uses TRBV7-2 with TRBJ2-1; the match to TRBD2 covers 14 bases. Per the germline V gene, CDR1 is SGHTA and CDR2 is FQGNSA. With 6 bases clipped from V and 1 base from J, the junction kept 5 bases outside the gene matches. CDR3 length: 17 residues. CDR3 in amino acids: CASRRLAGGPSYNEQFF. CDR3 in DNA: TGTGCCAGCAGACGACTAGCGGGGGGGCCTTCCTACAATGAGCAGTTCTTC.

V gene TRBV19 combines with J gene TRBJ1-2; D is possibly TRBD1 (5 bases). Trimming took 5 bases from V and 8 from J, leaving 18 bases between them. Germline V gives CDR1 LNHDA, CDR2 SQIVND (reference sequence). CDR3 length equals 14 residues. The CDR3 sequence: CASSPRGGVGGYTF. The CDR3 bases are TGTGCCAGTAGTCCCCGTGGAGGGGTCGGCGGCTACACCTTC.

The chain joins TRBV4-3 to TRBJ2-7, with D tentatively TRBD2 (6 bases). CDR3 length: 15 residues. Germline CDR1 is LGHNA and CDR2 is YSLEER. Deletions cut 1 base from V and 1 base from J, with 11 bases between. DNA for the CDR3: TGCGCCAGCAGCCAAGTGTGGGCGGGATCCTACGAGCAGTACTTC. Protein: CASSQVWAGSYEQYF.

This clone appeared a few times. The chain couples TRBV7-9 to TRBJ1-3; possibly TRBD1 for D (5 bases). Germline V CDR1 and CDR2: SEHNR, FQNEAQ (reference sequence). V gave up 4 bases and J gave up 3 bases, with 10 bases separating them. The CDR3 is made up of 14 amino acids. CDR3 in amino acids: CASSSTGGGNTIYF. CDR3 coding DNA: TGTGCCAGCAGCTCAACCGGGGGTGGAAACACCATATATTTT.

The rearrangement uses TRBV6-5 and TRBJ1-5, with TRBD1 identical over 8 bases. Per germline, CDR1 MNHEY and CDR2 SVGAGI. This CDR3 spans 15 amino acids. V was pared by 6 bases and J by 5 bases, with 9 bases of the junction left unmatched. In DNA form, the CDR3 reads TGTGCCAGCAGCCGGACAGGGTCGTTTGATCAGCCCCAGCATTTT. Translation: CASSRTGSFDQPQHF.

The chain employs TRBV4-1 and TRBJ2-3, with D perhaps matching TRBD2 (6 bases). This CDR3 is built from 14 residues. Germline CDR1 MGHRA, CDR2 YSYEKL. V lost 6 bases to trimming and J lost 4 bases, with 14 bases between them. This CDR3 is CASRRDLGADTQYF. The CDR3 DNA reads TGCGCCAGCAGGCGGGACTTGGGGGCAGATACGCAGTATTTT.

The CDR3 nucleotides are TGCGCCAGCAGCTTGGAACCAGGTCAAGAGACCCAGTACTTC. It encodes CASSLEPGQETQYF. The rearrangement joins TRBV5-1 to TRBJ2-5; D is ambiguous. Trimming shortened V by 0 bases and J by 2 bases, and 8 bases separated the two germline ends. Germline-derived CDR1 and CDR2 are SGHRS and YFSETQ. The CDR3 covers 14 residues.

This clone was observed at least ten times. The chain joins TRBV29-1 to TRBJ1-1; 11 nucleotides align to TRBD1. The J segment lost 0 bases and the V segment lost 4 bases, leaving 7 bases of the junction unmatched. Germline V lookup: CDR1 SQVTM, CDR2 ANQGSEA. CDR3 length: 16 residues. CDR3 sequence reads: CSVVRGQGVMNTEAFF. The CDR3 DNA reads TGCAGCGTTGTCCGGGGACAGGGGGTTATGAACACTGAAGCTTTCTTT.

V gene TRBV19 combines with J gene TRBJ1-5; perhaps TRBD1 as D (6 bases). The V gene's germline CDR1 is LNHDA and CDR2 SQIVND (reference sequence). V lost 9 bases and J lost 4, with 10 bases in between. The CDR3 runs to 12 residues. Written as DNA, the CDR3 is TGTGCCAGCAGGGGATTTAATCAGCCCCAGCATTTT. Translated: CASRGFNQPQHF. Looking up the rest from reference TRBV19 and TRBJ1-5 gives the full variable domain: DGGITQSPKYLFRKEGQNVTLSCEQNLNHDAMYWYRQDPGQGLRLIYYSQIVNDFQKGDIAEGYSVSREKKESFPLTVTSAQKNPTAFYLCASRGFNQPQHFGDGTRLSIL.

Only a few counts were recorded for this clone. The chain links TRBV5-1 to TRBJ2-1; no clear D gene. V gave up 6 bases and J gave up 5 bases, with 12 bases separating them. CDR1 and CDR2 from the germline V gene are SGHRS and YFSETQ. The CDR3 extends over 13 amino acids. The CDR3 nucleotides are TGCGCCAGCACCCATACCAGCGACAATGAGCAGTTCTTC. Translated, it gives CASTHTSDNEQFF.

This clone has only a few counts. V is TRBV5-4 and J is TRBJ1-4, with 9 bases aligning to TRBD1. V was clipped by 4 bases and J by 2 bases; unmatched bases: 6. This CDR3 spans 16 amino acids. The germline CDR1 and CDR2 sequences are SGHNT and YYREEE (reference sequence). CDR3 protein: CASSAGQGSTNEKLFF. The CDR3 DNA reads as TGTGCCAGCAGCGCGGGACAGGGCTCCACTAATGAAAAACTGTTTTTT. Full variable domain (rest looked up from reference TRBV5-4 and TRBJ1-4): ETGVTQSPTHLIKTRGQQVTLRCSSQSGHNTVSWYQQALGQGPQFIFQYYREEENGRGNFPPRFSGLQFPNYSSELNVNALELDDSALYLCASSAGQGSTNEKLFFGSGTQLSVL.

Many counts were recorded for this clone. The chain links TRBV19 to TRBJ1-3; TRBD1 aligns across 7 bases. The CDR3 contains 15 residues. V trimming: 5 bases; J trimming: 2 bases; junction bases outside the gene matches: 6. Germline values: CDR1 LNHDA, CDR2 SQIVND (reference sequence). The CDR3 nucleotides read TGTGCCAGTAGTTTCAGGACAGGACCTGGAAACACCATATATTTT. This translates into CASSFRTGPGNTIYF.

This chain joins TRBV7-9 and TRBJ2-7; D may be TRBD1 (6 bases). Germline-derived CDR1 and CDR2 are SEHNR and FQNEAQ (reference sequence). Trimming stripped 0 bases from V and 7 bases from J, with 16 bases between. This CDR3 has 15 residues. The CDR3 nucleotides are TGTGCCAGCAGCTTAGCGGGGGCGCTAATGTTAGAGCAGTACTTC. This gives the protein CASSLAGALMLEQYF.

This clone was observed a handful of times. The chain uses TRBV19 and TRBJ1-2, with D unclear. CDR3 length equals 14 residues. Germline V gives CDR1 LNHDA, CDR2 SQIVND (reference sequence). V was clipped by 4 bases and J by 8 bases, with 17 bases between them. The CDR3 region is CASSSTDLLRGYTF. CDR3 sequence (DNA): TGTGCCAGTAGTAGTACAGACCTGCTTCGCGGCTACACCTTC.

This sequence joins TRBV2 and TRBJ1-5; a possible D gene is TRBD1 (5 bases). Germline V gene sequence: CDR1 SNHLY, CDR2 FYNNEI. Trimming took off 7 bases at V and 2 bases at J, with 12 bases between the two ends. The CDR3 contains 14 residues. The DNA of the CDR3 is TGTGCCAGCAAGCGGGACGGGGGCAATCAGCCCCAGCATTTT. It translates to CASKRDGGNQPQHF.

As to this clone: One junction end does not reproduce the germline sequence, and a read error may be involved. The J gene is TRBJ2-5, the V gene TRBV7-7; 10 bases agree with TRBD2. Germline V gene lookup returns CDR1 SSHAT and CDR2 FNYEAQ (reference sequence). This CDR3 has 16 amino acids. The CDR3 sequence: CASSPTSGVYQETQYF. In nucleotides, the CDR3 is TGTGCTAGCAGTCCTACTAGCGGGGTATACCAAGAGACCCAGTACTTC.

The gene calls are TRBV10-3 and TRBJ2-5; a weak D match, TRBD1 (6 bases). Per germline, CDR1 ENHRY and CDR2 SYGVKD. The CDR3 has 15 residues. The V gene lost 4 bases and the J gene lost 3 bases, with 15 bases spanning the gap. CDR3 nucleotide sequence: TGTGCCATCAGTGTAAGGCCCAGGGGCGAAGAGACCCAGTACTTC. Protein: CAISVRPRGEETQYF.

The J gene is TRBJ1-2, the V gene TRBV25-1, with D maybe TRBD1 (5 bases). In germline, CDR1 is MGHDK, CDR2 SYGVNS. Trimming stripped 1 base from V and 8 bases from J, with 23 bases between. This CDR3 comprises 17 residues. The CDR3 bases are TGTGCCAGCAGTGAATCGGGCGGCGGCAGGGTGTCGGAAGGCTACACCTTC. Its protein product is CASSESGGGRVSEGYTF.

The sample holds a few counts of this clone. The chain combines TRBV10-3 with TRBJ2-2, with 9 nucleotides matching TRBD2. In germline, CDR1 is ENHRY, CDR2 SYGVKD. V trimming: 5 bases; J trimming: 0 bases; junction bases outside the gene matches: 1. This CDR3 is 15 amino acids long. In nucleotides, the CDR3 is TGTGCCATCAGTAGCGGGGGGACGAACACCGGGGAGCTGTTTTTT. Protein sequence: CAISSGGTNTGELFF.